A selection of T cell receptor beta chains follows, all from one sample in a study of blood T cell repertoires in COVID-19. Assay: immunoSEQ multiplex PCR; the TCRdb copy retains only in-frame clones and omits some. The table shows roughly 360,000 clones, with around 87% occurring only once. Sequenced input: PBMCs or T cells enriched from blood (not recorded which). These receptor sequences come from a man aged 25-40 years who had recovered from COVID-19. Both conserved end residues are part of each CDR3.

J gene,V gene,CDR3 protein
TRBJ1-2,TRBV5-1,CASSSGVESYGYTF
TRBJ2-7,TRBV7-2,CASSPRLAGGTYEQYF
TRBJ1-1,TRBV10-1,CASSEAQQGYTEAFF
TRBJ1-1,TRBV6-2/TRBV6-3,CASSLGTVTEAFF
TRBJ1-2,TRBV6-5,CAVGQGAYGYTF
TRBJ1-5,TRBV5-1,CASSTGTGPMVEPQHF
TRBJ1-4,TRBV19,CASTKDRAGEKLFF
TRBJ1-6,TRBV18,CASSPPNNNSPLHF
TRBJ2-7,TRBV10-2,CASSESFVGGSYEQYF
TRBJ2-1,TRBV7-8,CASSVAFVGGVNEQFF
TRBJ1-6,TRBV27,CASSFRTGVYNSPLHF
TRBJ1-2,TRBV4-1,CASSQSYGQGGSNYGYTF
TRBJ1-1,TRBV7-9,CASSRENTEAFF
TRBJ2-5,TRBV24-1,CATSDFPQLAQETQYF
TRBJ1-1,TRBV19,CASGPRGLEAFF
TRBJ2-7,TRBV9,CASSVVDGSYEQYF
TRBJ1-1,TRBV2,CVIAGNTEAFF
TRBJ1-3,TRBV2,CASTEGTGGYTIYF
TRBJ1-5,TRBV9,CASSVRLYVRVGSKGNQPQHF
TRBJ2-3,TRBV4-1,CASSLWTSGTTDTQYF
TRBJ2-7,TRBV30,CAWSAGRPQYF
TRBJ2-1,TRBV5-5,CASSQLGAYNEQFF
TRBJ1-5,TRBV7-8,CASSLVPGQGIDQPQHF
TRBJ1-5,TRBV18,CASSPGASNQPQHF
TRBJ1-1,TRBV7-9,CASSLDRVNTEAFF
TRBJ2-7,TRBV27,CASSLNSGTAEQYF
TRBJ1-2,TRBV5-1,CASKPYLQGEYGYTF
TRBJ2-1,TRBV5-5,CASSLGLAGAFNEQFF
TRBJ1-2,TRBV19,CASSPGQGVYGYTF
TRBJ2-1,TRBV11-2,CASSLSGGEYNEQFF
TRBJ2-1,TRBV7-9,CASSPAGGPVREQFF
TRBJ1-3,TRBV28,CASSLPGGDSGNTIYF
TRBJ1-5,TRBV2,CASKGGGGNQPQHF
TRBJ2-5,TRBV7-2,CASSPRLAGIQETQYF
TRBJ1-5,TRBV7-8,CASSLFEHSNQPQHF
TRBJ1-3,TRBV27,CASRGQGAGNTIYF
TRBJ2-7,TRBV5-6,CASSGKDTDYEQYF